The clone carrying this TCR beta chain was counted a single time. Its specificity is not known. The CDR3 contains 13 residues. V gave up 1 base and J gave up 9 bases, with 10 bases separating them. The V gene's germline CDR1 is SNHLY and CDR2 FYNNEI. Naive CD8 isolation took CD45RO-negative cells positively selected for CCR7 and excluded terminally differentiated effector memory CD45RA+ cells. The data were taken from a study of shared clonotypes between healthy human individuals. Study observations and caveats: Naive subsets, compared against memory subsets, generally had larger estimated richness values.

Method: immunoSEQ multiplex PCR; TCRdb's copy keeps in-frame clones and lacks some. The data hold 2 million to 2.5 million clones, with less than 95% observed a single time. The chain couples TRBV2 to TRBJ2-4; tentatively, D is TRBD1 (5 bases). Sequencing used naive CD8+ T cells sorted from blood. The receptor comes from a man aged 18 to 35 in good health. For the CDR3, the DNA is TGTGCCAGCAGTGAAGTGGCAGGGCGCATTCAGTACTTC. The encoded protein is CASSEVAGRIQYF.